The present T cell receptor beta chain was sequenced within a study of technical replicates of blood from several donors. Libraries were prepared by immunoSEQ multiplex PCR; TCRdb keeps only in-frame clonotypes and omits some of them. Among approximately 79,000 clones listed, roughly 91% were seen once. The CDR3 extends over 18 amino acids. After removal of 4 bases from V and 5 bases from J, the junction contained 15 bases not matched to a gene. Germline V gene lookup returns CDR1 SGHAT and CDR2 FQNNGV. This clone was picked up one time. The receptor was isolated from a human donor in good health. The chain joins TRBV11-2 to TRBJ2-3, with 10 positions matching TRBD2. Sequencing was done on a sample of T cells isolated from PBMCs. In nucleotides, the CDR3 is TGTGCCAGCAGCTCCTTAGGACTAGCGGCCCTACGGCAAGATACGCAGTATTTT. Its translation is CASSSLGLAALRQDTQYF. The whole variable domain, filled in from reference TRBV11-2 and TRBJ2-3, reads EAGVAQSPRYKIIEKRQSVAFWCNPISGHATLYWYQQILGQGPKLLIQFQNNGVVDDSQLPKDRFSAERLKGVDSTLKIQPAKLEDSAVYLCASSSLGLAALRQDTQYFGPGTRLTVL.